Following are 21 T cell receptor beta chains from one sample sequenced in a study of T-cell memory formation after mild COVID-19. From the 5' RACE reads, TCRdb called clonotypes with MiXCR, one entry per CDR3 protein. Of some 450,000 distinct CDR3 sequences listed, under 20% are singletons. The sample comprised PBMCs or a T cell subset sorted from them (not recorded which). The receptor source for this set is a man aged 18 to 30 who had mild COVID-19 (a few samples of this study predate the infection). Cell type and time point are not known.

Written as DNA, the CDR3 is TGTGCCAGCAGTTCCCTTGCGAGCTCCTATAATTCACCCCTCCACTTT. This codes for CASSSLASSYNSPLHF. The chain employs TRBV27 and TRBJ1-6; no firm D call. The CDR3 sequence is 16 residues long. Looked up from germline, CDR1 is MNHEY and CDR2 is SMNVEV (reference sequence). The V end lost 4 bases, the J end lost 0 bases, and 10 bases lay between the germline ends.

This clonotype was seen at least ten times. This chain joins TRBV11-2 and TRBJ2-1, with D possibly TRBD2 on 5 matching bases. CDR1 and CDR2 (germline): SGHAT, FQNNGV. Trimming stripped 1 base from V and 0 bases from J, with 19 bases between. The CDR3 covers 19 residues. The DNA of the CDR3 is TGTGCCAGCAGCTTAGGGGCCCTACTAGGCCCGAGCTCCTACAATGAGCAGTTCTTC. This encodes CASSLGALLGPSSYNEQFF. Supplemented by reference TRBV11-2 and TRBJ2-1, the full variable domain reads EAGVAQSPRYKIIEKRQSVAFWCNPISGHATLYWYQQILGQGPKLLIQFQNNGVVDDSQLPKDRFSAERLKGVDSTLKIQPAKLEDSAVYLCASSLGALLGPSSYNEQFFGPGTRLTVL.

V is TRBV7-9 and J is TRBJ1-2; 7 bases align to TRBD1. The CDR3 contains 14 residues. The V segment lost 6 bases and the J segment 3 bases; nucleotides outside the gene matches: 7. Per the germline V gene, CDR1 is SEHNR and CDR2 is FQNEAQ (reference sequence). CDR3 loop: CASRGGGADYGYTF. The DNA of the CDR3 is TGTGCCAGCAGAGGAGGGGGCGCTGACTATGGCTACACCTTC.

The rearrangement joins TRBV5-1 to TRBJ1-1; 9 bases line up with TRBD1. Germline V gives CDR1 SGHRS, CDR2 YFSETQ. V gave up 4 bases and J gave up 0 bases; unmatched junction bases: 7. The CDR3 totals 16 residues. This CDR3 is CASSTGTGSVNTEAFF. The CDR3, as DNA: TGCGCCAGCAGCACCGGGACAGGGAGCGTGAACACTGAAGCTTTCTTT. Filled out from reference TRBV5-1 and TRBJ1-1, the complete variable domain reads KAGVTQTPRYLIKTRGQQVTLSCSPISGHRSVSWYQQTPGQGLQFLFEYFSETQRNKGNFPGRFSGRQFSNSRSEMNVSTLELGDSALYLCASSTGTGSVNTEAFFGQGTRLTVV.

The V gene is TRBV5-1, the J gene TRBJ2-1, with TRBD2 identical over 9 bases. This CDR3 spans 16 amino acids. V gave up 4 bases and J gave up 0 bases; unmatched junction bases: 5. CDR1 is SGHRS, CDR2 YFSETQ, per germline. CDR3 in DNA: TGCGCCAGCAGCCCTCTAGCGGGGAGCTCCTACAATGAGCAGTTCTTC. It codes for CASSPLAGSSYNEQFF.

There are a few counts of this clonotype. The rearrangement uses TRBV10-2 and TRBJ2-3, with D hard to call. CDR3 length: 14 residues. The V and J ends lost 2 bases and 2 bases respectively, with 8 bases between them. Germline lookup yields CDR1 WSHSY and CDR2 SAAADI. This CDR3 is CASSEVSDTDTQYF. The CDR3 DNA follows: TGCGCCAGCAGTGAGGTCTCCGACACAGATACGCAGTATTTT.

The V call is TRBV21-1, the J call TRBJ2-7; the table's D call of TRBD1 was not tested on the DNA. TRBV21-1 is a listed pseudogene. The CDR3 runs 14 residues. The CDR3, as DNA: TGTGCCAGCAGCCCCCGGGACCCCAATGGGGAGCAGTACGTC. This encodes CASSPRDPNGEQYV.

This clonotype was seen at least ten times. The chain couples TRBV7-2 to TRBJ2-2; a weak D match, TRBD2 (5 bases). V dropped 1 base and J dropped 3 bases, with 9 bases sitting between them. The germline V gene encodes CDR1 SGHTA and CDR2 FQGNSA. The CDR3 contains 15 residues. The CDR3 sequence is CASSLGTGYTGELFF. Written as DNA, the CDR3 is TGTGCCAGCAGCTTAGGGACGGGGTACACCGGGGAGCTGTTTTTT.

The chain has TRBV5-1 and TRBJ2-1; a weak D match, TRBD2 (7 bases). The V and J ends lost 1 base and 6 bases respectively, with 14 bases between them. The CDR3 is 15 residues long. Germline CDR1 and CDR2: SGHRS and YFSETQ. For the CDR3, the DNA is TGCGCCAGCAGCTTGCGGGGGGCCCCCTTCAATGAGCAGTTCTTC. Encoded protein: CASSLRGAPFNEQFF. The variable domain in full, completed from reference TRBV5-1 and TRBJ2-1, reads KAGVTQTPRYLIKTRGQQVTLSCSPISGHRSVSWYQQTPGQGLQFLFEYFSETQRNKGNFPGRFSGRQFSNSRSEMNVSTLELGDSALYLCASSLRGAPFNEQFFGPGTRLTVL.

The rearrangement uses TRBV5-6 and TRBJ2-2; D unresolved. CDR3 length: 15 residues. The germline V gene encodes CDR1 SGHDT and CDR2 YYEEEE. Trimming took off 2 bases at V and 5 bases at J, with 13 bases between the two ends. The DNA for the CDR3 is TGTGCCAGCAGCTTTCGGGCTGGGGAAACCGGGGAGCTGTTTTTT. It encodes CASSFRAGETGELFF.

The chain links TRBV7-9 to TRBJ1-1; a possible D gene is TRBD1 (5 bases). V was trimmed by 5 bases and J by 6 bases, leaving 16 bases between them. The CDR3 totals 14 residues. Germline loops: CDR1 SEHNR, CDR2 FQNEAQ (reference sequence). In DNA, the CDR3 is TGTGCCAGCAGCCCTAAGGGGATACAGGCTGAAGCTTTCTTT. This codes for CASSPKGIQAEAFF.

The chain joins TRBV7-9 to TRBJ2-3, with 10 bases fitting TRBD1. CDR3 length: 17 amino acids. Losses at the gene ends were 0 bases for V and 3 bases for J; bases not matched to a gene: 6. Germline V gives CDR1 SEHNR, CDR2 FQNEAQ (reference sequence). CDR3 region: CASSLAGGQGGTDTQYF. In DNA form, the CDR3 reads TGTGCCAGCAGCTTAGCAGGCGGACAGGGGGGTACAGATACGCAGTATTTT.

This clonotype was found many times. The V call is TRBV5-1, the J call TRBJ2-3; 8 bases line up with TRBD2. V shed 4 bases and J 6 bases; nucleotides not matched to a gene: 4. The CDR3 is 13 amino acids. Looked up from germline, CDR1 is SGHRS and CDR2 is YFSETQ. CDR3 region: CASSLGRADTQYF. The CDR3 bases are TGCGCCAGCAGCCTCGGGAGGGCCGATACGCAGTATTTT.

This clonotype appeared a few times. This chain links TRBV28 with TRBJ2-5; tentatively, D is TRBD1 (6 bases). Germline V gene data show CDR1 as MDHEN and CDR2 as SYDVKM. CDR3 size: 12 residues. The V end lost 7 bases, the J end lost 4 bases, and 10 bases lay between the germline ends. For the CDR3, the DNA is TGTGCCAGCACCCAGGACAGAGAGACCCAGTACTTC. This translates into CASTQDRETQYF.

This clonotype has only a few counts. This chain links TRBV7-8 with TRBJ2-3; 10 nucleotides line up with TRBD1. After removal of 5 bases from V and 4 bases from J, the junction contained 12 bases not matched to a gene. Germline CDR1 is SGHVS and CDR2 is FQNEAQ. The CDR3 extends over 17 amino acids. CDR3 DNA: TGTGCCAGCAGCCCCCGACCCGGGACAGGGGATGCAGATACGCAGTATTTT. Translation gives CASSPRPGTGDADTQYF.

This clonotype appeared many times. The chain links TRBV5-1 to TRBJ2-3; D is undetermined. Germline V CDR1 and CDR2: SGHRS, YFSETQ. With 0 bases removed from V and 0 bases from J, the gap between germline ends came to 5 bases. The CDR3 has 14 residues. The CDR3 coding sequence is TGCGCCAGCAGCTTGGGGCCTAGCACAGATACGCAGTATTTT. Protein product: CASSLGPSTDTQYF. The full variable domain, in which reference TRBV5-1 and TRBJ2-3 provide the parts outside the CDR3, is KAGVTQTPRYLIKTRGQQVTLSCSPISGHRSVSWYQQTPGQGLQFLFEYFSETQRNKGNFPGRFSGRQFSNSRSEMNVSTLELGDSALYLCASSLGPSTDTQYFGPGTRLTVL.

This clonotype showed up many times. The V gene is TRBV5-1, the J gene TRBJ2-1; possible D gene TRBD2, 6 bases. The CDR3 is 14 amino acids. The germline CDR1 and CDR2 sequences are SGHRS and YFSETQ. The ends were cut back, 0 bases at V and 7 bases at J, with 11 bases in the middle. CDR3 sequence reads: CASSLGLAANEQFF. As DNA, the CDR3 is TGCGCCAGCAGCTTGGGTTTAGCGGCGAATGAGCAGTTCTTC.

A few counts support this clonotype. The chain links TRBV6-6 to TRBJ1-2, with D possibly TRBD1 on 5 matching bases. Germline V gives CDR1 MNHNY, CDR2 SVGAGI (reference sequence). CDR3 length: 15 residues. V lost 0 bases and J lost 5, with 13 bases in between. CDR3 nucleotide sequence: TGTGCCAGCAGTTACTCTTTCGGGGGAGGGTATGGCTACACCTTC. This gives the protein CASSYSFGGGYGYTF.

Regarding this clonotype: Just one base apart from a much larger clone, this may be a read error. Here the CDR3 reads CASSAWGRSITDTQYF. The CDR3 DNA sequence: TGCGCCAGCAGCGCCTGGGGACGGTCTATCACAGATACGCAGTATTTT. J is TRBJ2-3 and V is TRBV5-1; D may correspond to TRBD1 or TRBD2 (5 bases each). The CDR3 totals 16 residues. CDR1 is SGHRS, CDR2 YFSETQ, per germline. Between the trimmed V and J ends, which lost 4 bases and 2 bases, there was a span of 17 bases.

The gene calls are TRBV11-2 and TRBJ2-3; D is possibly TRBD2 (7 bases). CDR3 length: 15 residues. Germline CDR1 and CDR2: SGHAT and FQNNGV. V was clipped by 3 bases and J by 1 base, with 11 bases between them. CDR3: CASSFTGGRTDTQYF. The CDR3 DNA reads TGTGCCAGCAGCTTTACGGGGGGCCGCACAGATACGCAGTATTTT.

This clonotype was seen more than once but under ten times. V is TRBV5-1 and J is TRBJ1-1; D remains unclear. The germline V gene has CDR1 SGHRS and CDR2 YFSETQ. The CDR3 loop spans 15 amino acids. Between the trimmed V and J ends, which lost 0 bases and 3 bases, there was a span of 12 bases. The CDR3 DNA reads TGCGCCAGCAGCTTGGAAGTGGTTGGTGACACTGAAGCTTTCTTT. This codes for CASSLEVVGDTEAFF.